The TCR beta chain under discussion was sequenced for a study of T cell changes during pregnancy in multiple sclerosis. The data were produced by immunoSEQ multiplex PCR, yet TCRdb's version contains in-frame clones alone and is incomplete. The sample has 40,000 to 55,000 clones, under 95% seen once. CDR3 length equals 16 residues. V lost 1 base to trimming and J lost 4 bases; unmatched junction nucleotides: 8. CDR1 and CDR2 (germline): LNHNV, YYDKDF (reference sequence). The clonotype was recovered from a female donor with multiple sclerosis, enrolled in a pregnancy study. The chain uses TRBV15 and TRBJ2-7, with 9 bases identical to TRBD1. The sequenced sample was CD4+ T cells from peripheral blood mononuclear cells, obtained in the third trimester of pregnancy. The CDR3 DNA is TGTGCCACCAGCAGAGTCGGGGACAGGGCCTATTACGAGCAGTACTTC. The encoded protein is CATSRVGDRAYYEQYF. Drawing the rest from reference TRBV15 and TRBJ2-7, the complete variable domain is DAMVIQNPRYQVTQFGKPVTLSCSQTLNHNVMYWYQQKSSQAPKLLFHYYDKDFNNEADTPDNFQSRRPNTSFCFLDIRSPGLGDTAMYLCATSRVGDRAYYEQYFGPGTRLTVT.